This TCR beta chain derives from a study of shared clonotypes between healthy human individuals. Some clones are missing from TCRdb's copy, which holds only in-frame ones; the method was immunoSEQ multiplex PCR. The table lists around 580,000 clones, roughly 98% of them singletons. CD45RO-negative, CCR7-selected cells formed the naive CD8 fraction, which excluded terminally differentiated effector memory CD45RA+ cells. The CDR3 is 9 residues long. From germline, CDR1 is SGDLS and CDR2 YYNGEE. Between the trimmed V and J ends, which lost 9 bases and 6 bases, there was a span of 7 bases. Sequenced input: naive CD8+ T cells sorted from blood. The chain recombines TRBV9 with TRBJ2-7; D remains ambiguous. This sequence was found in a man younger than 45 in good health. CDR3 DNA sequence: TGTGCCACCCAAATCGAGCAGTACTTC. It specifies CATQIEQYF.